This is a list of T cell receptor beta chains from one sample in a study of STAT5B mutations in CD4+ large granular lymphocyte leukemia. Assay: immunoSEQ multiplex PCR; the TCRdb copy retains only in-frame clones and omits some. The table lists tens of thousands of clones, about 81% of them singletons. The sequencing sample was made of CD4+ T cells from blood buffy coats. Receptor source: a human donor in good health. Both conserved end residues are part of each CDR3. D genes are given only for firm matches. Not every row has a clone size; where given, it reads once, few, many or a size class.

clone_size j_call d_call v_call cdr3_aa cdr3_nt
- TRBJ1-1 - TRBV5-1 CASREAENTEAFF TGCGCCAGCAGGGAGGCAGAGAACACTGAAGCTTTCTTT
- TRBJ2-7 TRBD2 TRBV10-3 CATRTSEVDEQYF TGTGCCACCCGGACTAGCGAAGTCGACGAGCAGTACTTC
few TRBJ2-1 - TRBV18 CASSPIGGPDNEQFF TGTGCCAGCTCACCAATCGGGGGGCCTGATAATGAGCAGTTCTTC
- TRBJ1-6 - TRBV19 CASSPPGRGRYSPLHF TGTGCCAGTAGTCCCCCTGGGAGGGGACGCTATTCACCCCTCCACTTT
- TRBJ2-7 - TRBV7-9 CASSPRLGISF TGTGCCAGCAGCCCCCGGCTAGGGATAAGCTTC
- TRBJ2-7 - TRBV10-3 CAISGTIYEQYF TGTGCCATCAGCGGGACAATCTACGAGCAGTACTTC
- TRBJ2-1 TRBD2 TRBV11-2 CASTLLAGGRSYNEQFF TGTGCCAGCACGTTACTAGCGGGGGGCCGATCCTACAATGAGCAGTTCTTC
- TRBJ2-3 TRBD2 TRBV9 CASSRGTRADTQYF TGTGCCAGCAGTCGAGGGACTAGGGCAGATACGCAGTATTTT
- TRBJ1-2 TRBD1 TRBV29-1 CSVDRERYGYTF TGCAGCGTAGACAGGGAAAGGTATGGCTACACCTTC
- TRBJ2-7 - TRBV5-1 CASSLGTTDYEQYF TGCGCCAGCAGCTTGGGGACTACAGACTACGAGCAGTACTTC
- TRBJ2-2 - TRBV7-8 CASSLGPGAGTGELFF TGTGCCAGCAGCTTAGGGCCGGGGGCGGGAACCGGGGAGCTGTTTTTT
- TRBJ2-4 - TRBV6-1 CASSGQSLTVLAKNIQYF TGTGCCAGCAGTGGTCAATCTTTAACGGTACTAGCCAAAAACATTCAGTACTTC
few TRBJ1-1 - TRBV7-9 CASSFAGGLMNTEAFF TGTGCCAGCAGCTTTGCCGGCGGCCTCATGAACACTGAAGCTTTCTTT
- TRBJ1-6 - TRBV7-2 CASSLARGGGSYNSPLHF TGTGCCAGCAGCTTAGCGCGCGGCGGCGGGTCCTATAATTCACCCCTCCACTTT
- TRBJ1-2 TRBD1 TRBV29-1 CSVAKGQGKDGYTF TGCAGCGTTGCTAAGGGACAGGGCAAGGATGGCTACACCTTC
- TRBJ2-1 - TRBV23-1 CASSQSPDREVPNEQFF TGCGCCAGCAGTCAATCGCCAGACAGGGAGGTCCCCAATGAGCAGTTCTTC
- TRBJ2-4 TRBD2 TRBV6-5 CASMSGGSGNIQYF TGTGCCAGCATGTCCGGGGGGTCTGGAAACATTCAGTACTTC
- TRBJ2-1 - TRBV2 CASRGASGDNEQFF TGTGCCAGCCGGGGGGCTAGCGGAGACAATGAGCAGTTCTTC
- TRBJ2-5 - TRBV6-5 CASSYSSGRGQETQYF TGTGCCAGCAGTTACTCGTCGGGCAGGGGACAAGAGACCCAGTACTTC
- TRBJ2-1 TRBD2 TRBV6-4 CASSTSGFNNEQFF TGTGCCAGCAGTACTAGCGGGTTTAACAATGAGCAGTTCTTC
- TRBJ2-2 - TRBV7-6 CASSRMAGNTGELFF TGTGCCAGCAGCCGCATGGCTGGGAACACCGGGGAGCTGTTTTTT
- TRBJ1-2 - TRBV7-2 CASSQDLDYGYTF TGTGCCAGCAGCCAGGACCTCGACTATGGCTACACCTTC
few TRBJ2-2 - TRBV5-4 CASTGQQTGELFF TGTGCCAGCACAGGACAGCAGACCGGGGAGCTGTTTTTT
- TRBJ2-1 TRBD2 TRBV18 CASSGRTSGGGNEQFF TGTGCCAGCTCCGGTCGGACTAGCGGGGGAGGGAATGAGCAGTTCTTC
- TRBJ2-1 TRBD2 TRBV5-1 CASSWNPGLAGDEQFF TGCGCCAGCAGCTGGAACCCGGGACTAGCGGGAGATGAGCAGTTCTTC
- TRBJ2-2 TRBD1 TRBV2 CASSELQGVTGELFF TGTGCCAGCAGTGAGCTACAGGGGGTCACCGGGGAGCTGTTTTTT
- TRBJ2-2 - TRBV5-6 CASSYRVVFTGELFF TGTGCCAGCAGCTACAGGGTTGTTTTCACCGGGGAGCTGTTTTTT